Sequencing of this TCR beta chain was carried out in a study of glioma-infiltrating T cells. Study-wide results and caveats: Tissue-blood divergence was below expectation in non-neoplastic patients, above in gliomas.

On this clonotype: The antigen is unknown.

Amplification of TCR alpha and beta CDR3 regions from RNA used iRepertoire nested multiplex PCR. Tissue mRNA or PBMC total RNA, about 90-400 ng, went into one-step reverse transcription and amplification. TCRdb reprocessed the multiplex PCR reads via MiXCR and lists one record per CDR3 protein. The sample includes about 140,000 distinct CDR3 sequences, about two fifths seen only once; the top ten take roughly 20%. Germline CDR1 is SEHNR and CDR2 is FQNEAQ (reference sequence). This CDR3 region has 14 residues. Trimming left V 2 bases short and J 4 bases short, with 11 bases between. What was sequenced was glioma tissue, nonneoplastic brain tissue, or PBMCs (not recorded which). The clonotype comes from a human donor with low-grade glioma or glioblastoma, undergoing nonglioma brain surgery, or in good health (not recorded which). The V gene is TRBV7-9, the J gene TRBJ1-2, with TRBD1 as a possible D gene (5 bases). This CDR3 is CASSLLDIGYGYTF. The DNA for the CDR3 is TGTGCCAGCAGCTTACTGGACATCGGCTATGGCTACACCTTC.